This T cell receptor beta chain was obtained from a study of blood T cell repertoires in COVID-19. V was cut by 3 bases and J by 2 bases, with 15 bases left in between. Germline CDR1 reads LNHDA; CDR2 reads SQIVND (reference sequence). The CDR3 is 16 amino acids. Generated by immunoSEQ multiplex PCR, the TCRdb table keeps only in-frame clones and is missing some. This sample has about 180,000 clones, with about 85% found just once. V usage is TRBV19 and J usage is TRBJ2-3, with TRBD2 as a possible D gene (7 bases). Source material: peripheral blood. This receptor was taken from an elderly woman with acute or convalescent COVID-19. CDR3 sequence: CASSMGAGATTDTQYF. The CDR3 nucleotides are TGTGCCAGTAGTATGGGGGCGGGGGCCACCACAGATACGCAGTATTTT.